The source of this TCR beta chain is a study of chemoradiotherapy in HPV16-positive cancers. For the study at large: Functional T-cell assays on a couple of HPV16-positive patients' cells defined candidate HPV-specific clones and common TCR motifs.

Study-level findings and limits: The functional HPV-specific definition rests on just two HPV16-positive patients.

This CDR3 is 18 amino acids long. The germline V gene encodes CDR1 MGHRA and CDR2 YSYEKL. V was pared by 1 base and J by 2 bases, with 17 bases between. A remark on this clone: Its antigen is not known.

Profiling relied on immunoSEQ multiplex PCR, and the TCRdb table lists in-frame clones only, not all of them. The data contain 1,500 to 2,500 clones, about four fifths of them singletons. This clonotype was obtained from a human donor with HPV-associated anogenital cancer. Sequencing was performed on tumor tissue, taken from a patient who underwent chemoradiotherapy. V usage is TRBV4-1 and J usage is TRBJ2-2; the D gene is possibly TRBD1 (5 bases). The CDR3 DNA follows: TGCGCCAGCAGCCAAGTTGTTGGAGAGACAGCTAACACCGGGGAGCTGTTTTTT. As protein: CASSQVVGETANTGELFF.